This is a list of T cell receptor beta chains from one sample in a study of human T cells and chemical hapten exposure. TCRdb recomputed calls from the RACE reads with MiXCR, one row per CDR3 protein. The data contain 40,000 to 45,000 distinct CDR3 sequences, 8.9% of them singletons. Specimen: whole blood, collected in connection with sensitization to the hapten diphenylcyclopropenone (DPC). These receptors were obtained from a woman aged 40-49 years with alopecia areata. Some clones in this sample may be carry-over from other donors' samples. Each CDR3 is given with its conserved first and last residue. A D gene is named only where the DNA matches it firmly. Clone size, where shown, is once, few, many, or a class for clones that have expanded.

abundance,v_gene,d_gene,j_gene,CDR3nt,CDR3aa
many,TRBV5-1,TRBD2,TRBJ2-3,TGCGCCAGCAGTCCGCAGGTTGCGGGGGAGGATTTGAATACGCAGTATTTT,CASSPQVAGEDLNTQYF
many,TRBV9,-,TRBJ1-1,TGTGCCAGCAGCGTAGGAGTACAGGGGAACACTGAAGCTTTCTTT,CASSVGVQGNTEAFF
many,TRBV27,-,TRBJ1-2,TGTGCCAGCAGTACACTATTTGGCGTTTCGGGCTACACCTTC,CASSTLFGVSGYTF
many,TRBV3-1,TRBD2,TRBJ2-7,TGTGCCAGCAGCCTCCGACTAGCGGGCCCCTACGAGCAGTACTTC,CASSLRLAGPYEQYF
many,TRBV4-3,-,TRBJ2-5,TGCGCCAGCAGCCCGTCCACCGTAGCCGGAGAGACCCAGTACTTC,CASSPSTVAGETQYF
many,TRBV18,-,TRBJ2-7,TGTGCCAGCTCCCTCAAACCCGCCTCGTCCTACGAGCAGTACTTC,CASSLKPASSYEQYF
-,TRBV19,TRBD2,TRBJ2-3,TGTGCCAGTACCACGGGACTAGCGGGCACAGATACGCAGTATTTT,CASTTGLAGTDTQYF
many,TRBV20-1,-,TRBJ1-4,TGCAGTGCGTGGTTGGGGGAGGCCACGGTGTTTTTT,CSAWLGEATVFF
-,TRBV12-3/TRBV12-4,-,TRBJ2-5,TGTGCCAGCAGGCCCTTGGGTCAAGAGACCCAGTACTTC,CASRPLGQETQYF
many,TRBV6-5,-,TRBJ1-1,TGTGCCAGCAGTCCCGTGACAGGGAACACTGAAGCTTTCTTT,CASSPVTGNTEAFF
many,TRBV3-1,-,TRBJ2-6,TGTGCCAGCAAACACGGCTCTGGGGCCAACGTCCTGACTTTC,CASKHGSGANVLTF
many,TRBV3-1,TRBD2,TRBJ2-5,TGTGCCAGCAGCCCGGGACTAGCACGAGAGACCCAGTACTTC,CASSPGLARETQYF
-,TRBV19,-,TRBJ2-2,TGTGCCAGTAGTATAGGGCAGGGGACCGGGGAGCTGTTTTTT,CASSIGQGTGELFF
-,TRBV6-5,-,TRBJ1-4,TGTGCCAGCAGTTACTATCGGCAGCCACGTAATGAAAAACTGTTTTTT,CASSYYRQPRNEKLFF
few,TRBV2,TRBD2,TRBJ2-3,TGTGCCAGCAGTGGGCTAGCGGGGGTCGGAGATACGCAGTATTTT,CASSGLAGVGDTQYF
many,TRBV5-5,-,TRBJ1-5,TGTGCCAGCAGCTTGGAGGCAGGGGTAGGAAGAGCGCATTTT,CASSLEAGVGRAHF
many,TRBV6-2/TRBV6-3,-,TRBJ2-1,TGTGCCAGCAGTCCTACGACCGGGGGCTACTACAATGAGCAGTTCTTC,CASSPTTGGYYNEQFF
few,TRBV11-2,-,TRBJ2-7,TGTGCCAGCAGCTACGGGACGGTAACCTACGAGCAGTACTTC,CASSYGTVTYEQYF
many,TRBV5-6,-,TRBJ1-3,TGTGCCAGCAGCTTGCCGGGGAACTCTGGAAACACCATATATTTT,CASSLPGNSGNTIYF
medium-sized,TRBV20-1,-,TRBJ1-2,TGCAGTGCTGCCGAGTTGAGTTATGGCTACACCTTC,CSAAELSYGYTF
few,TRBV20-1,-,TRBJ2-3,TGCAGTGCTAAGCGAAGCACAGATACGCAGTATTTT,CSAKRSTDTQYF
many,TRBV6-5,-,TRBJ1-2,TGTGCCAGCAGTCCAGACTTCTATGGCTACACCTTC,CASSPDFYGYTF
few,TRBV7-9,TRBD1,TRBJ2-7,TGTGCCAGCAATATACAGGGGGGAACCTACGAGCAGTACTTC,CASNIQGGTYEQYF
many,TRBV7-9,-,TRBJ1-1,TGTGCCAGCAGCCAAAGGACAGCGAACACTGAAGCTTTCTTT,CASSQRTANTEAFF
many,TRBV6-2/TRBV6-3,-,TRBJ2-7,TGTGCCAGCAGTGACTCCTACGAGCAGTACTTC,CASSDSYEQYF
many,TRBV19,TRBD2,TRBJ2-1,TGTGCCAGTAGCCGGCTAGCGGGGGGTCTTTACAATGAGCAGTTCTTC,CASSRLAGGLYNEQFF
many,TRBV9,TRBD2,TRBJ2-3,TGTGCCAGCACTGTCGGGGGGGGCACAGATACGCAGTATTTT,CASTVGGGTDTQYF
few,TRBV18,-,TRBJ1-4,TGTGCCAGCTCACCACCAGAGAATAATGAAAAACTGTTTTTT,CASSPPENNEKLFF
many,TRBV2,TRBD1,TRBJ1-1,TGTGCCAGCAGTGATTTAGGGGACTGGACAGGATTTGAAGCTTTCTTT,CASSDLGDWTGFEAFF
-,TRBV3-1,TRBD2,TRBJ2-3,TGTGCCAGCAGCTACGGGACTAGCGGGGTAAATACGCAGTATTTT,CASSYGTSGVNTQYF
many,TRBV6-1,-,TRBJ1-1,TGTGCCAGCAGTGCCCTCGGAAGAACTGAAGCTTTCTTT,CASSALGRTEAFF
-,TRBV9,-,TRBJ2-3,TGTGCCAGCAGCGCGACTAGTCAAGGGGATACGCAGTATTTT,CASSATSQGDTQYF
many,TRBV5-1,TRBD1,TRBJ2-1,TGCGCCAGCAGGAGTCCGGGACAGGGGACCCACAATGAGCAGTTCTTC,CASRSPGQGTHNEQFF
-,TRBV6-2/TRBV6-3,-,TRBJ2-6,TGTGCCAGCAGTTCCCTGCAGGACTCTGGGGCCAACGTCCTGACTTTC,CASSSLQDSGANVLTF
many,TRBV4-3,TRBD1,TRBJ1-2,TGCGCCAGCAGCCCGGGACAGGGCCTGGGCTATGGCTACACCTTC,CASSPGQGLGYGYTF
many,TRBV7-9,-,TRBJ2-3,TGTGCCAGCAGCTTGATGAAGGGACTTCCAGGCACAGATACGCAGTATTTT,CASSLMKGLPGTDTQYF
-,TRBV9,TRBD1,TRBJ1-6,TGTGCCAGCAGCGGAACAGGGGTGAATTCACCCCTCCACTTT,CASSGTGVNSPLHF
many,TRBV3-1,-,TRBJ2-3,TGTGCCAGCAGCCAAGAAATCGCCTCTGACACAGATACGCAGTATTTT,CASSQEIASDTDTQYF
many,TRBV3-1,-,TRBJ1-1,TGTGCCAGCAGCCAAGATAGGGGGACTGAAGCTTTCTTT,CASSQDRGTEAFF
many,TRBV6-6,-,TRBJ2-3,TGTGCCAGCAGTTACTCGAGTGTCGGGTCCGGACGGTTCACAGATACGCAGTATTTT,CASSYSSVGSGRFTDTQYF
many,TRBV6-1,TRBD2,TRBJ2-7,TGTGCCAGCAGTGATCGGGAGGTATACGAGCAGTACTTC,CASSDREVYEQYF
-,TRBV6-4,-,TRBJ2-3,TGTGCCAGCAGTGTCCAGGTCGAAGATACGCAGTATTTT,CASSVQVEDTQYF
many,TRBV6-4,-,TRBJ2-3,TGTGCCAGCAGTGTAGGCAACACAGATACGCAGTATTTT,CASSVGNTDTQYF
many,TRBV9,TRBD1,TRBJ2-7,TGTGCCAGCAGCGCTCTGACAGGGGGCTACGAGCAGTACTTC,CASSALTGGYEQYF
few,TRBV24-1,TRBD1,TRBJ1-5,TGTGCCACCAGTGACGGACAGGGCGATCAGCCCCAGCATTTT,CATSDGQGDQPQHF
many,TRBV7-6,-,TRBJ1-6,TGTGCCAGCAGCTTAGCAGGGTTTGGCTCACCCCTCCACTTT,CASSLAGFGSPLHF
many,TRBV19,-,TRBJ2-6,TGTGCCAGTAGTTCAAGAGACGTCTCTGGGGCCAACGTCCTGACTTTC,CASSSRDVSGANVLTF
many,TRBV6-4,-,TRBJ2-1,TGTGCCAGCAGTGACGTGACAGGTGAATACAATGAGCAGTTCTTC,CASSDVTGEYNEQFF
many,TRBV6-2/TRBV6-3,TRBD1,TRBJ1-2,TGTGCCAGCACCTCTCCGGGACAGGGAATCTATGGCTACACCTTC,CASTSPGQGIYGYTF